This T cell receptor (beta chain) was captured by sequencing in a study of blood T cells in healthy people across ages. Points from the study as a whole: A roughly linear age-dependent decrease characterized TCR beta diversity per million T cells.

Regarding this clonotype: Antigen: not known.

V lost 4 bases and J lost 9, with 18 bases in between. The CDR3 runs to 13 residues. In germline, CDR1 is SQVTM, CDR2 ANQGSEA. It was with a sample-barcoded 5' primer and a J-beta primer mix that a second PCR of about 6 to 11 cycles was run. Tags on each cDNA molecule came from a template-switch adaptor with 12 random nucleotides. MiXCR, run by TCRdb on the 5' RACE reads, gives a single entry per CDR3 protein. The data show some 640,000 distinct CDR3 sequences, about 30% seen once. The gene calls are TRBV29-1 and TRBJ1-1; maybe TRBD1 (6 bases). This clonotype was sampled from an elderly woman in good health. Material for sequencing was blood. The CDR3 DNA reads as TGCAGCGTTGGAGATTACAGGGCGGTTAAAGCTTTCTTT. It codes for CSVGDYRAVKAFF.